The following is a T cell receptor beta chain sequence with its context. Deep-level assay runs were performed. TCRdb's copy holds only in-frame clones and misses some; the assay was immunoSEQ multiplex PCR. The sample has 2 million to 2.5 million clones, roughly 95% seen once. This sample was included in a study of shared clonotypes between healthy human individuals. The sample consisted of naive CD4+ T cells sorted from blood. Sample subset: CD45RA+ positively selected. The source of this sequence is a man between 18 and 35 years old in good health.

As DNA, the CDR3 is TGTGCCAGCAGCGTAAGGACAGGGACTGGAAACACCATATATTTT. It specifies CASSVRTGTGNTIYF. The gene calls are TRBV9 and TRBJ1-3; 8 nucleotides agree with TRBD1. The V segment lost 1 base and the J segment 2 bases; nucleotides outside the gene matches: 2. The CDR3 covers 15 residues. The germline CDR1 and CDR2 sequences are SGDLS and YYNGEE.